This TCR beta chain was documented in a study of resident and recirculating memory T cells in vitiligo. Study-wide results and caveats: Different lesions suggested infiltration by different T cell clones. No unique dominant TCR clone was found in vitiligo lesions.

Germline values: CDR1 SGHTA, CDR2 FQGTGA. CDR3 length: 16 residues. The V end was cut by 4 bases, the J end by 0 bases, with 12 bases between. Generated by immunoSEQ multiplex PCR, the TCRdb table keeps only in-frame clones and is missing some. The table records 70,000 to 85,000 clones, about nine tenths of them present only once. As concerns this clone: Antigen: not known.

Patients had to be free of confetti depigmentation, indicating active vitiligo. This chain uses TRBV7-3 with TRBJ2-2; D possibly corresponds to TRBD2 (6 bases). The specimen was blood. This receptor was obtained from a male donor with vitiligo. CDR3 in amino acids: CASSSQAGSNTGELFF. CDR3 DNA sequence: TGTGCCAGCAGCTCCCAAGCGGGTTCGAACACCGGGGAGCTGTTTTTT.